This T cell receptor beta chain stems from a study of monozygotic twins with inflammatory bowel disease. Amplification of TCRalpha and TCRbeta cDNA involved two nested PCRs that ran for approximately 16 and 9 cycles. TCRdb re-called the 5' RACE reads, yielding one record per CDR3 amino acid sequence without DNA. The data include about 380,000 distinct CDR3 sequences; the top ten clones carry 2.6%. RNA in its total form was extracted from whole blood, and T cells were not sorted. The TCR was taken from a human donor with ulcerative colitis or Crohn's disease, or a healthy co-twin of an affected twin (not recorded which). Sequenced: blood.

The CDR3 is CASRPGQTFYEQYF. V is TRBV12-3 or TRBV12-4 and J is TRBJ2-7; the D gene TCRdb calls, TRBD1, cannot be checked with no DNA. The CDR3 extends over 14 amino acids.